This TCR beta chain was retrieved from a study of shared T cell receptors in the human thymus. Sequenced by immunoSEQ multiplex PCR; TCRdb stores in-frame clones only, minus some. The sample holds 600,000 or so clones, more than 75% seen once. Per the germline V gene, CDR1 is SGHTS and CDR2 is YDEGEE. CDR3 length: 19 residues. The ends lost 2 bases at V and 1 base at J; junction bases unmatched: 14. This same sample was also part of a study on human thymus T cells. That report notes: Donation came from healthy Finnish infants having corrective surgery for congenital heart defects. Thymic material originated from resections removed in the course of corrective heart surgery. Thymic and blood repertoires appeared to display a bias in their usage of V and J genes. Related reports documented highly overlapping thymic repertoires among unrelated individuals.

The TCR comes from a boy in the first two years of life with a congenital heart defect. V and J are TRBV5-8 and TRBJ2-1, with 8 bases fitting TRBD2. Sequenced input: thymocytes. The CDR3 loop is CASSFRLSLAGSSYNEQFF. The DNA of the CDR3 is TGTGCCAGCAGCTTTCGGCTCAGTTTAGCGGGAAGTTCCTACAATGAGCAGTTCTTC.